A single sample is the source of the 8 T cell receptor beta chains below, sequenced in a study of blood T cell repertoires in COVID-19. Sequencing used immunoSEQ multiplex PCR; TCRdb keeps in-frame clones, though not all of them. In the table there are under 200,000 clones, around nine tenths of which are singletons. What was sequenced was peripheral blood. Receptors originate from a man in his 70s with acute or convalescent COVID-19.

This CDR3 reads CASSPRTSRTDTQYF. CDR3 sequence (DNA): TGTGCCAGCAGCCCCCGGACTAGCAGGACAGATACGCAGTATTTT. V is TRBV9 and J is TRBJ2-3; 8 bases line up with TRBD2. The CDR3 length is 15 residues. Trimming took 4 bases from V and 3 from J; bases not matched to a gene: 7. The germline V gene has CDR1 SGDLS and CDR2 YYNGEE.

Only one count was recorded for this clone. The CDR3 spells CASSLAGLSETQYF. DNA for the CDR3: TGTGCCAGCAGCTTGGCAGGGTTAAGTGAGACCCAGTACTTC. The chain joins TRBV5-4 to TRBJ2-5, with D possibly TRBD1 on 5 matching bases. The CDR3 loop spans 14 amino acids. Germline V lookup: CDR1 SGHNT, CDR2 YYREEE (reference sequence). V shed 0 bases and J shed 5 bases, with 11 bases lying between them.

The genes are TRBV7-2 and TRBJ2-7, with D unresolved. CDR1 and CDR2 from the germline V gene are SGHTA and FQGNSA. This CDR3 has 14 amino acids. V was trimmed by 2 bases and J by 0 bases, leaving 8 bases between them. The CDR3 sequence: CASSLTYSSYEQYF. CDR3 sequence (DNA): TGTGCCAGCAGCTTAACGTACAGCTCCTACGAGCAGTACTTC.

This clone was counted a single time. This CDR3 is CASSPPGTSGSSNEQFF. For the CDR3, the DNA is TGTGCCAGCAGTCCCCCCGGGACTAGCGGGAGTTCCAATGAGCAGTTCTTC. The chain links TRBV2 to TRBJ2-1, with 14 bases lining up with TRBD2. The ends lost 5 bases at V and 6 bases at J; junction bases unmatched: 9. There are 17 residues in the CDR3. Germline V gene lookup returns CDR1 SNHLY and CDR2 FYNNEI.

V is TRBV19 and J is TRBJ2-5, with a weak D call TRBD2 (7 bases). The V end was cut by 3 bases, the J end by 4 bases, with 18 bases between. Per germline, CDR1 LNHDA and CDR2 SQIVND (reference sequence). This CDR3 spans 16 amino acids. DNA for the CDR3: TGTGCCAGTAGTATCCCCGGGGGGCGCAGGGGAGAGACCCAGTACTTC. Protein sequence: CASSIPGGRRGETQYF.

This chain links TRBV6-1 with TRBJ2-5, with TRBD2 matching over 8 bases. The CDR3 covers 13 residues. Germline V gene sequence: CDR1 MNHNS, CDR2 SASEGT. Losses at the gene ends were 1 base for V and 7 bases for J; bases not matched to a gene: 2. The CDR3 protein is CASSEERGLTQYF. The CDR3 nucleotides read TGTGCCAGCAGTGAAGAGCGGGGGTTGACCCAGTACTTC.

This chain uses TRBV12-3 or TRBV12-4 with TRBJ1-4; D is ambiguous. The CDR3 is 13 amino acids. Trimming shortened V by 3 bases and J by 3 bases, and 5 bases separated the two germline ends. For the CDR3, the DNA is TGTGCCAGCAGTTTCAGATCTAATGAAAAACTGTTTTTT. Amino acids: CASSFRSNEKLFF.

The rearrangement uses TRBV9 and TRBJ2-5; D perhaps matches TRBD1 (6 bases). Germline V gives CDR1 SGDLS, CDR2 YYNGEE. The CDR3 runs to 15 residues. Trimming took off 6 bases at V and 5 bases at J, with 20 bases between the two ends. The CDR3 protein is CASNPYGGGGETQYF. The DNA of the CDR3 is TGTGCCAGCAACCCCTACGGTGGGGGCGGGGAGACCCAGTACTTC.